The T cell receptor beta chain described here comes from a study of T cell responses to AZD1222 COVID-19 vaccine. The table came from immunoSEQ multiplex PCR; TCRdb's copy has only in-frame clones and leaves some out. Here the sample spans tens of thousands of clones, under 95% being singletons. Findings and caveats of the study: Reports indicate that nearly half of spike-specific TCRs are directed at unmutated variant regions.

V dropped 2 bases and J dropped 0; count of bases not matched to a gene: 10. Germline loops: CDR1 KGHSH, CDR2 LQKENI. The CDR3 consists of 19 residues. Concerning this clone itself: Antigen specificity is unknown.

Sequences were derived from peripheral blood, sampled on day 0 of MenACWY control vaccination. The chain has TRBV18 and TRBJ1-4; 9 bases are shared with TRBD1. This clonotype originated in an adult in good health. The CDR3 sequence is CASSPVGAGQGATNEKLFF. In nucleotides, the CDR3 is TGTGCCAGCTCACCAGTCGGGGCGGGACAGGGTGCAACTAATGAAAAACTGTTTTTT.